This T cell receptor beta chain was sequenced in a study of blood T cells in healthy people across ages. Per germline, CDR1 SGHAT and CDR2 FQDESV (reference sequence). The CDR3 runs to 16 residues. With V trimmed by 5 bases and J by 4 bases, 12 bases remained unmatched. General study points: A roughly linear age-dependent decrease characterized TCR beta diversity per million T cells.

This clonotype was recorded a few times. Its antigen is not identified. Next came a second PCR, run for about 7 to 12 cycles, which used a sample-barcoded 5' primer along with a J-beta primer mix. One entry per CDR3 protein, called by TCRdb with MiXCR from the 5' RACE reads. This table has hundreds of thousands of distinct CDR3 sequences, around 24% appearing once. This sample also belongs to another study, concerning T cells of mothers and their children.

The sequence was obtained from a boy aged 5 to 17 in good health. The source material was blood. V is TRBV11-1 and J is TRBJ1-2; 8 bases align to TRBD1. The CDR3 here is CASSPAEGQVSYGYTF. Written as DNA, the CDR3 is TGTGCCAGCAGCCCAGCGGAGGGACAGGTTTCCTATGGCTACACCTTC.